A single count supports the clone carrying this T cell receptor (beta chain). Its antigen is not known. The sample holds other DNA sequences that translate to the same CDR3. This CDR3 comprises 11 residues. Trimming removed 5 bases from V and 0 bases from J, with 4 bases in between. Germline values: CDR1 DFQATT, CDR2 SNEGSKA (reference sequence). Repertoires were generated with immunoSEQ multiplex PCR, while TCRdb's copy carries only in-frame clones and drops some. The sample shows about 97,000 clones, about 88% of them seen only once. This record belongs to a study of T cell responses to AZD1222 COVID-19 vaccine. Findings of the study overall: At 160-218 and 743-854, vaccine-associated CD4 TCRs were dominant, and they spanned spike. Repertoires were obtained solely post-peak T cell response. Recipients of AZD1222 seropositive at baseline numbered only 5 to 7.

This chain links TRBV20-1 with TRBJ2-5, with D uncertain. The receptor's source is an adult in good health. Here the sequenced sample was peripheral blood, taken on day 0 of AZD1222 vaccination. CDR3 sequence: CSAEYQETQYF. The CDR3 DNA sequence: TGCAGTGCTGAGTACCAAGAGACCCAGTACTTC.